The 20 T cell receptor beta chains in this list originate from one sample, sequenced in a study of blood T cell repertoires in COVID-19. Assay: immunoSEQ multiplex PCR; the TCRdb copy retains only in-frame clones and omits some. The table records roughly 120,000 clones, about 90% of them present only once. The material sequenced was peripheral blood. All receptors derive from a woman between 45 and 60 years old with active or convalescent COVID-19.

The V and J genes are TRBV6-5 and TRBJ1-2; no clear D. This CDR3 has 14 residues. Germline values: CDR1 MNHEY, CDR2 SVGAGI. Trimming cost V 6 bases and J 2 bases, with 13 bases left between them. CDR3 sequence (DNA): TGTGCCAGCAGAAAGGGAACGGGAAACTATGGCTACACCTTC. Amino acid sequence: CASRKGTGNYGYTF.

This clone was observed a single time. V usage is TRBV25-1 and J usage is TRBJ1-6; D is possibly TRBD1 (6 bases). There are 16 residues in the CDR3. Germline V CDR1 and CDR2: MGHDK, SYGVNS. Trimming cost V 7 bases and J 7 bases, with 20 bases left between them. The CDR3 DNA reads TGTGCCAGCACCTCCGACGTGGGGGCCGCGAATTCACCCCTCCACTTT. Protein: CASTSDVGAANSPLHF.

The chain uses TRBV30 and TRBJ2-7; 9 bases are a match to TRBD2. This CDR3 spans 14 amino acids. Germline V CDR1 and CDR2: GTSNPN, SVGIG (reference sequence). V was clipped by 0 bases and J by 6 bases; unmatched bases: 6. CDR3 in amino acids: CAWSVGAGGPEQYF. In DNA form, the CDR3 reads TGTGCCTGGAGTGTAGGAGCGGGAGGACCCGAGCAGTACTTC.

The rearrangement uses TRBV23-1 and TRBJ2-1; TRBD2 agrees at 12 bases. TRBV23-1 is treated as an ORF (open reading frame) with a function not yet certain. This CDR3 is 19 amino acids long. Unmatched junction bases numbered 13, after V lost 0 bases and J lost 7 bases. The DNA of the CDR3 is TGCGCCAGCAGTCAATCCGGGGGTCTGGGACTAGCGGGTCAAAATGAGCAGTTCTTC. As protein: CASSQSGGLGLAGQNEQFF.

This chain links TRBV19 with TRBJ2-4; a weak D match, TRBD1 (5 bases). This CDR3 comprises 16 residues. The ends were cut back, 3 bases at V and 0 bases at J, with 12 bases in the middle. Germline values: CDR1 LNHDA, CDR2 SQIVND (reference sequence). The CDR3 region is CASSIDQGLAKNIQYF. The CDR3 region has the DNA TGTGCCAGTAGTATTGATCAGGGATTAGCCAAAAACATTCAGTACTTC.

Concerning this clone itself: A read error may account for a junction end that differs from germline. The CDR3 nucleotides read TGTGCTAGCAGCTTGAGTAACTACAATGAGCAGTTCTTC. This sequence encodes CASSLSNYNEQFF. The rearrangement joins TRBV7-7 to TRBJ2-1; D gene unclear. In germline, CDR1 is SSHAT, CDR2 FNYEAQ (reference sequence). The CDR3 is 13 residues long.

The chain is built from TRBV3-1 (or the pseudogene TRBV3-2) and TRBJ1-1, with a weak D call TRBD1 (5 bases). The V gene's germline CDR1 is LGHDT and CDR2 YNNKEL (reference sequence). Between the trimmed V and J ends, which lost 4 bases and 1 base, there was a span of 13 bases. The CDR3 length is 15 residues. CDR3: CASSLAGMANTEAFF. The CDR3 coding sequence is TGTGCCAGCAGCCTAGCAGGGATGGCGAACACTGAAGCTTTCTTT.

This clone was observed a few times. The chain carries TRBV30 and TRBJ2-5; TRBD2 might be the D (5 bases). CDR3 length: 15 residues. V lost 0 bases, J lost 1 base, and 12 bases lay in between. Looked up from germline, CDR1 is GTSNPN and CDR2 is SVGIG (reference sequence). The CDR3 reads CAWSVPSSFQETQYF. The DNA of the CDR3 is TGTGCCTGGAGTGTTCCCTCTAGCTTCCAAGAGACCCAGTACTTC.

This chain connects TRBV21-1 to TRBJ2-1; the DNA was not compared with TRBD2, the D call given in the table. TRBV21-1 has pseudogene status. The CDR3 has 18 amino acids. The CDR3 loop reads CASSKVGRNGSKYNEQFF. The CDR3 DNA reads TGTGCCAGCAGCAAAGTGGGCAGAAACGGGAGTAAGTACAATGAGCAGTTCTTC.

This clone occurred a few times. The V and J genes are TRBV2 and TRBJ1-5, with a possible D match to TRBD1 (6 bases). The V gene lost 6 bases and the J gene lost 7 bases, with 16 bases spanning the gap. CDR3 size: 14 residues. Germline V gives CDR1 SNHLY, CDR2 FYNNEI. The CDR3 here is CASSVGGGGQPQHF. The CDR3 bases are TGTGCCAGCAGCGTCGGGGGCGGGGGACAGCCCCAGCATTTT.

The rearrangement links TRBV15 to TRBJ2-5; D may be TRBD1 (5 bases). Germline V gives CDR1 LNHNV, CDR2 YYDKDF (reference sequence). The CDR3 consists of 13 residues. Trimming stripped 1 base from V and 4 bases from J, with 7 bases between. The chain's CDR3 is CATSRGQGETQYF. CDR3 bases: TGTGCCACCAGCAGAGGGCAGGGAGAGACCCAGTACTTC. Full variable domain (missing parts from reference TRBV15 and TRBJ2-5): DAMVIQNPRYQVTQFGKPVTLSCSQTLNHNVMYWYQQKSSQAPKLLFHYYDKDFNNEADTPDNFQSRRPNTSFCFLDIRSPGLGDTAMYLCATSRGQGETQYFGPGTRLLVL.

This sequence joins TRBV2 and TRBJ2-1; 14 bases map to TRBD2. CDR3 length equals 17 residues. The V gene's germline CDR1 is SNHLY and CDR2 FYNNEI. J was trimmed by 2 bases and V by 6 bases; bases with no gene match: 6. The CDR3 nucleotides read TGTGCCAGCAGCCGGACTAGCGGGAGGTTTACCTACAATGAGCAGTTCTTC. It is translated as CASSRTSGRFTYNEQFF.

This rearrangement joins TRBV30 to TRBJ1-5; 7 bases are shared with TRBD1. Germline V gene data show CDR1 as GTSNPN and CDR2 as SVGIG (reference sequence). The CDR3 sequence is 14 residues long. J lost 1 base, V lost 4 bases, and 4 bases had no gene match. The CDR3 DNA follows: TGTGCCTGGAAAGCAGGGGGAAGCAATCAGCCCCAGCATTTT. Encoded protein: CAWKAGGSNQPQHF.

The chain links TRBV6-5 to TRBJ1-1, with D maybe TRBD1 (5 bases). The CDR3 is 14 residues long. Trimming cost V 7 bases and J 5 bases, with 17 bases left between them. CDR1 MNHEY and CDR2 SVGAGI come from the germline V gene. CDR3 bases: TGTGCCAGCATAAAACTGGGGCTCCGGACTGAAGCTTTCTTT. Protein product: CASIKLGLRTEAFF.

This clone was detected once. The chain is built from TRBV28 and TRBJ1-5; 9 nucleotides align to TRBD1. V lost 10 bases to trimming and J lost 2 bases; unmatched junction nucleotides: 9. The CDR3 consists of 15 residues. The V gene's germline CDR1 is MDHEN and CDR2 SYDVKM. The CDR3 DNA follows: TGTGCCACCATGGGAGGGGACAGGGGCAATCAGCCCCAGCATTTT. Translation gives CATMGGDRGNQPQHF. Supplemented by reference TRBV28 and TRBJ1-5, the full variable domain reads DVKVTQSSRYLVKRTGEKVFLECVQDMDHENMFWYRQDPGLGLRLIYFSYDVKMKEKGDIPEGYSVSREKKERFSLILESASTNQTSMYLCATMGGDRGNQPQHFGDGTRLSIL.

In DNA, the CDR3 is TGTGCCAGCAGCCGGAGTGTGGAAGAGACCCAGTACTTC. This translates into CASSRSVEETQYF. The chain employs TRBV7-8 and TRBJ2-5; D is unclear. The CDR3 runs 13 residues. Per the germline V gene, CDR1 is SGHVS and CDR2 is FQNEAQ. V gave up 5 bases and J gave up 3 bases, with 10 bases separating them.

This chain uses TRBV30 with TRBJ2-7; D is perhaps TRBD2 (6 bases). The CDR3 runs 14 residues. Germline V CDR1 and CDR2: GTSNPN, SVGIG (reference sequence). Trimming took 0 bases from V and 3 from J, leaving 12 bases between them. The CDR3 here is CAWSVRLGDYEQYF. The CDR3 coding sequence is TGTGCCTGGAGTGTTAGACTAGGGGACTACGAGCAGTACTTC.

The chain combines TRBV7-2 with TRBJ2-1; no firm D call. The V and J ends lost 7 bases and 2 bases respectively, with 15 bases between them. The CDR3 covers 15 residues. Germline lookup yields CDR1 SGHTA and CDR2 FQGNSA. The CDR3 sequence is CASNPSGSPYNEQFF. The DNA for the CDR3 is TGTGCCAGCAACCCATCGGGTTCACCCTACAATGAGCAGTTCTTC.

CDR3 in DNA: TGTGCCAGCAGCTTGGGCGCGGGGGGCGAGCAGTACTTC. The encoded protein is CASSLGAGGEQYF. The V and J genes are TRBV5-6 and TRBJ2-7; 8 bases map to TRBD2. Germline V gene data show CDR1 as SGHDT and CDR2 as YYEEEE. V shed 0 bases, J shed 6 bases, and the junction held 2 bases outside the gene matches. The CDR3 runs to 13 residues.

The chain joins TRBV9 to TRBJ2-1, with TRBD1 as a possible D gene (6 bases). V was trimmed by 0 bases and J by 6 bases, leaving 16 bases between them. The germline gives CDR1 SGDLS, CDR2 YYNGEE. This CDR3 region has 16 residues. The CDR3 loop reads CASSVGAGALINEQFF. The CDR3 DNA sequence: TGTGCCAGCAGCGTAGGGGCAGGGGCCTTGATCAATGAGCAGTTCTTC.